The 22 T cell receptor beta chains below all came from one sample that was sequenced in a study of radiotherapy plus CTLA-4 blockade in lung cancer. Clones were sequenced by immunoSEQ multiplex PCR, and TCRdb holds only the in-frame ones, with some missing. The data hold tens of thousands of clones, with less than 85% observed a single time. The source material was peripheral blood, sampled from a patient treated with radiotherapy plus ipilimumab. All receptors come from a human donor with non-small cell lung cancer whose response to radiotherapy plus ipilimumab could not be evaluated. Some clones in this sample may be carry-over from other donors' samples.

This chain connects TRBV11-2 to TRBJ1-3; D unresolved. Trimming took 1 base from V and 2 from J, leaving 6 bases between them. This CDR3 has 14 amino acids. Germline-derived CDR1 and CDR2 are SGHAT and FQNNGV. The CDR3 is CASSLGTAGNTIYF. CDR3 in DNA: TGTGCCAGCAGCTTAGGGACTGCTGGAAACACCATATATTTT.

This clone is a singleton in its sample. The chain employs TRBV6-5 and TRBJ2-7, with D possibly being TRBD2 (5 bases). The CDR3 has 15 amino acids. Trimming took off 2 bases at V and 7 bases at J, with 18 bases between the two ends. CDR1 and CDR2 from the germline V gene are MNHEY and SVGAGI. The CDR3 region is CASSYGVPGNGEQYF. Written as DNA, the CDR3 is TGTGCCAGCAGTTACGGGGTCCCCGGGAATGGAGAGCAGTACTTC.

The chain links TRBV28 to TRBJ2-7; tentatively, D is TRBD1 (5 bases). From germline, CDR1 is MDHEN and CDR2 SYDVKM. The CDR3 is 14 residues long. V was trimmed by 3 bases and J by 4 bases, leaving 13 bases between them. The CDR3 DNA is TGTGCCAGCAGTTTTGGGGCCCTCCTGTACGAGCAGTACTTC. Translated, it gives CASSFGALLYEQYF.

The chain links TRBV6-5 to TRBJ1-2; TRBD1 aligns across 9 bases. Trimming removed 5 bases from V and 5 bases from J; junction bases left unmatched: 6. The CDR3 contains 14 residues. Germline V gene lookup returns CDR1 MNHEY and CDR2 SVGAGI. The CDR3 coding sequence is TGTGCCAGCAGTCCCCGACAGGGGGTATATGGCTACACCTTC. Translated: CASSPRQGVYGYTF.

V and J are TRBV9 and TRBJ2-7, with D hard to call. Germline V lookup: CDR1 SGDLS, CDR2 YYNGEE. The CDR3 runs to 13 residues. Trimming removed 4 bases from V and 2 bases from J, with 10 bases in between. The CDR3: CASSPVGAYEQYF. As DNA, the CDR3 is TGTGCCAGCAGCCCAGTGGGCGCCTACGAGCAGTACTTC.

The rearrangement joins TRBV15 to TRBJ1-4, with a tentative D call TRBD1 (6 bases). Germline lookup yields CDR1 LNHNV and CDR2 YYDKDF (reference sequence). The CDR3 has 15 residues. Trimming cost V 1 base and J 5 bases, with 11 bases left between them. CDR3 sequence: CATSRGGLGNEKLFF. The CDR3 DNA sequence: TGTGCCACCAGCAGAGGGGGGCTTGGGAATGAAAAACTGTTTTTT.

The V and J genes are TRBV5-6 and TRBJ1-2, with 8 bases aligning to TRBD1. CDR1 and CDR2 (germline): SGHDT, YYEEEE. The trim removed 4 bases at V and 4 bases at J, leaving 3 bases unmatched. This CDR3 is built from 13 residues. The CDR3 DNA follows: TGTGCCAGCAGCACCACAGGGGGCTATGGCTACACCTTC. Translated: CASSTTGGYGYTF.

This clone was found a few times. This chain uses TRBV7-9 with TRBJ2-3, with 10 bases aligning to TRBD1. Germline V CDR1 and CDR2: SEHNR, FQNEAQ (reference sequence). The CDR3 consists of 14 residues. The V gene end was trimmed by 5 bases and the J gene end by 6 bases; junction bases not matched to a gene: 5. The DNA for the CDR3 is TGTGCCAGCAGCCCCGGACAGGGGGGGGATACGCAGTATTTT. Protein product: CASSPGQGGDTQYF.

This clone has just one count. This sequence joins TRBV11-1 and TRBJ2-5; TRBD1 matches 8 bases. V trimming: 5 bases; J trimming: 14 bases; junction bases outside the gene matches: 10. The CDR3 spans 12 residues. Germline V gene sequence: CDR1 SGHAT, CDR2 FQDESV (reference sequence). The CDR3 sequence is CASSRTPDRAYF. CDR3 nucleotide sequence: TGTGCCAGCAGCCGCACGCCGGACAGGGCCTACTTC.

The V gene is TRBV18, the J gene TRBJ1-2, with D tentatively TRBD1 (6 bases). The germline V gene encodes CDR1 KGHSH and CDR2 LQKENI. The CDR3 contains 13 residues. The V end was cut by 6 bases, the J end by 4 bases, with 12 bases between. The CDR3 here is CASSPDRRYGYTF. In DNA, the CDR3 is TGTGCCAGCTCCCCCGACAGGCGCTATGGCTACACCTTC.

The DNA of the CDR3 is TGCGCCAGCAGCCAAGTCAACAGGGGCACTGAAGCTTTCTTT. This translates into CASSQVNRGTEAFF. This chain connects TRBV4-3 to TRBJ1-1, with TRBD1 identical over 7 bases. Germline CDR1 and CDR2: LGHNA and YSLEER. V dropped 1 base and J dropped 4; count of bases not matched to a gene: 3. There are 14 residues in the CDR3.

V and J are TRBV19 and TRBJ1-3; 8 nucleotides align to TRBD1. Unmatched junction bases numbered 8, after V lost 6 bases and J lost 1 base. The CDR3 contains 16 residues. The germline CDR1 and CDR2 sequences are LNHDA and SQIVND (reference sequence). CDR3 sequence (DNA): TGTGCCAGTAGCCGGTCAGGACAGGGTTCTGGAAACACCATATATTTT. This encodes CASSRSGQGSGNTIYF.

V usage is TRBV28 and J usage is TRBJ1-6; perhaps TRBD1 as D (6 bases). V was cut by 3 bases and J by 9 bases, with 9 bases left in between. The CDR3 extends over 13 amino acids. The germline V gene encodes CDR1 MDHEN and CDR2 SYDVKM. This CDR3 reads CASSFMDSSPLHF. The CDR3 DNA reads TGTGCCAGCAGTTTTATGGACAGTTCACCCCTCCACTTT.

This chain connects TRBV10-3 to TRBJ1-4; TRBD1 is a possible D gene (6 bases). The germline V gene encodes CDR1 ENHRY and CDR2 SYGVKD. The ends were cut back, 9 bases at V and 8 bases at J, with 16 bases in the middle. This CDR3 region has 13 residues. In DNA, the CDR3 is TGTGCCATTCAGGGGACTATTGGCGAAAAACTGTTTTTT. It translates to CAIQGTIGEKLFF.

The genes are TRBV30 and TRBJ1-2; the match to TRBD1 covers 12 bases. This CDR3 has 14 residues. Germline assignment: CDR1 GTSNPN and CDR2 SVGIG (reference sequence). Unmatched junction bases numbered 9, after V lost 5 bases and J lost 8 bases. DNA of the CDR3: TGTGCCTGGGGGGACAGGGGGCGCGTCTCCGGCTACACCTTC. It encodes CAWGDRGRVSGYTF.

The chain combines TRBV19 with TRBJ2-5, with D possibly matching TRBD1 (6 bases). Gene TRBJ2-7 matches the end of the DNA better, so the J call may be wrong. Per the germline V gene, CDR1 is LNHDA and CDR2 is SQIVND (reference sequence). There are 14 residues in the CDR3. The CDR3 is CASSDRLSSYEQYF. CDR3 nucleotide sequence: TGTGCCAGTAGCGACAGGTTGAGCTCCTACGAGCAGTACTTC.

The chain's CDR3 is CASSEARVHGYTF. The CDR3 DNA is TGTGCCAGCAGTGAAGCCAGGGTCCATGGCTACACCTTC. V is TRBV2 and J is TRBJ1-2; weak D call: TRBD1 (5 bases). The germline CDR1 and CDR2 sequences are SNHLY and FYNNEI. This CDR3 has 13 residues. V was cut by 0 bases and J by 6 bases, with 8 bases left in between.

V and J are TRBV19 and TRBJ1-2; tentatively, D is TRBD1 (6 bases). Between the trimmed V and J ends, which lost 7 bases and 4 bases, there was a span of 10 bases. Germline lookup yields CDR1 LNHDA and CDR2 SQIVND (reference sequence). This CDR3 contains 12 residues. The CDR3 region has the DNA TGTGCCAGTACCCTGACAGGCTATGGCTACACCTTC. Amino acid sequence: CASTLTGYGYTF.

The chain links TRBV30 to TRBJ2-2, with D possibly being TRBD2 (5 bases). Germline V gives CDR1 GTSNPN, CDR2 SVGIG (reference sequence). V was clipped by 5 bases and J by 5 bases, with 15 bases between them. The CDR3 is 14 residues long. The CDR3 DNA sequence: TGTGCCTGGGTCCACGGGGTAGGGACCGGGGAGCTGTTTTTT. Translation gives CAWVHGVGTGELFF.

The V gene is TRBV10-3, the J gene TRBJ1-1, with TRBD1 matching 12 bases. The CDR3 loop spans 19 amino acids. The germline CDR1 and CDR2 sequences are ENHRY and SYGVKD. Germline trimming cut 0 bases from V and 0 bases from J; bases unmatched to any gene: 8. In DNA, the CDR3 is TGTGCCATCAGTGAGTCAAGGGGGGGACAGGGGGCCGTGAACACTGAAGCTTTCTTT. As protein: CAISESRGGQGAVNTEAFF.

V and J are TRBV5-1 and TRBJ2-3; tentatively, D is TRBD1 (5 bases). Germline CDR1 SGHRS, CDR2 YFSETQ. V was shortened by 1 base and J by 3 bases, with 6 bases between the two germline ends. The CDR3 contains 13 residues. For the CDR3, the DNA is TGCGCCAGCAGCTTGACAGGAACAGATACGCAGTATTTT. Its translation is CASSLTGTDTQYF.

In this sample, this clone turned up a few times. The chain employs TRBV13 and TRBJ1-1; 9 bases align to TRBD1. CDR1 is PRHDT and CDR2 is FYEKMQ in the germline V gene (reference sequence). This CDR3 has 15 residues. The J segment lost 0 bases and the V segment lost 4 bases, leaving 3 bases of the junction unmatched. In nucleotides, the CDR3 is TGTGCCAGCAGCTGGGACAGGGAATTGAACACTGAAGCTTTCTTT. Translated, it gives CASSWDRELNTEAFF.